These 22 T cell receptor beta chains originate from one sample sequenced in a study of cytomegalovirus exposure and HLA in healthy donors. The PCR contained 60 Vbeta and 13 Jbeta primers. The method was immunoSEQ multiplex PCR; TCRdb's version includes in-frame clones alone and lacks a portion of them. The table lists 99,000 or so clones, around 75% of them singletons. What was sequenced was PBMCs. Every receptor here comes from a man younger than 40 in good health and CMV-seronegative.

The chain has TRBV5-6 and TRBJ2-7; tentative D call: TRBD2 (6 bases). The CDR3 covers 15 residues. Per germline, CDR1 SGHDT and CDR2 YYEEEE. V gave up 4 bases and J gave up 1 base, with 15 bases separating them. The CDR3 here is CASSPHGGSSYEQYF. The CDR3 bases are TGTGCCAGCAGCCCACATGGGGGGTCGTCCTACGAGCAGTACTTC.

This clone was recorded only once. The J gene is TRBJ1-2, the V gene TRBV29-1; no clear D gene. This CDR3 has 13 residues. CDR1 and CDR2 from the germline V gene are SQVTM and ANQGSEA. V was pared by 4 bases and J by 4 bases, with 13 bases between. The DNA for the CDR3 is TGCAGCGTTGCCACACCCTCGGGCTATGGCTACACCTTC. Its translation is CSVATPSGYGYTF.

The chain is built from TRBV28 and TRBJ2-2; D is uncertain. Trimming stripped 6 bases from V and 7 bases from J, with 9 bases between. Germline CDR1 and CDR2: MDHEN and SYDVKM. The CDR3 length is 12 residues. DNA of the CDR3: TGTGCCAGCAGGTCATCGAGCGGGGAGCTGTTTTTT. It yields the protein CASRSSSGELFF.

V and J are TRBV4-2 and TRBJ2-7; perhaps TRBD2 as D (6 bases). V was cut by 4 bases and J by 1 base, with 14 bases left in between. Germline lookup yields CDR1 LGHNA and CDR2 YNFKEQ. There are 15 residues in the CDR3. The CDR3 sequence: CASSPGGIQSYEQYF. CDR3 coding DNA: TGTGCCAGCAGCCCTGGGGGGATTCAGTCCTACGAGCAGTACTTC.

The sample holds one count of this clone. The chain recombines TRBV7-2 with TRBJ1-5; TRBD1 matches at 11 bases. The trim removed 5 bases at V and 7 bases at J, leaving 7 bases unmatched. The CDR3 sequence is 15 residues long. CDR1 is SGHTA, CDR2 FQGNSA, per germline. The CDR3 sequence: CASSPRTGGAQPQHF. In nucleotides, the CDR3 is TGTGCCAGCAGCCCGAGGACAGGGGGCGCGCAGCCCCAGCATTTT.

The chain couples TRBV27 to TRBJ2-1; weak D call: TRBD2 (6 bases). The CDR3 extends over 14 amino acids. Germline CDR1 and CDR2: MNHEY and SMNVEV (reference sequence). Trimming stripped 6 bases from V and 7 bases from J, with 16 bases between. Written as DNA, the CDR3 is TGTGCCAGCAGCTTTTCCGGGACTTTTAATGAGCAGTTCTTC. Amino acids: CASSFSGTFNEQFF.

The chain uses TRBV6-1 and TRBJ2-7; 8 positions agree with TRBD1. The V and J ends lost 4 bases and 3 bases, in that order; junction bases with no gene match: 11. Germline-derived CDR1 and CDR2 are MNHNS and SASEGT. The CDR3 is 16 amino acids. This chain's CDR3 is CASSGRQGRDYYEQYF. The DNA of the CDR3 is TGTGCCAGCAGTGGGCGACAGGGGAGAGACTACTACGAGCAGTACTTC.

As DNA, the CDR3 is TGCAGCGTTGCGACAGGCAGCTCCTACGAGCAGTACTTC. Residues: CSVATGSSYEQYF. This chain links TRBV29-1 with TRBJ2-7; weak D call: TRBD1 (6 bases). Germline V gene data show CDR1 as SQVTM and CDR2 as ANQGSEA. This CDR3 region has 13 residues. Trimming stripped 4 bases from V and 0 bases from J, with 10 bases between.

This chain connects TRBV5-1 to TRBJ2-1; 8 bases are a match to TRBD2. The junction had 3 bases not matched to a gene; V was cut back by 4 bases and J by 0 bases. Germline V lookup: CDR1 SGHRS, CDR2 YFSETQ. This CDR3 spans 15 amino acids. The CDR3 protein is CASSPLAGSYNEQFF. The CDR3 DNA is TGCGCCAGCAGCCCCCTAGCGGGCTCCTACAATGAGCAGTTCTTC.

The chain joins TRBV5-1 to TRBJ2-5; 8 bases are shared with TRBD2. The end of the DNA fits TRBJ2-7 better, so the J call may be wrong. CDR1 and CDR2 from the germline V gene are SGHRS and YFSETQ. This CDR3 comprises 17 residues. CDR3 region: CASSLGLQAGGTLEQYF. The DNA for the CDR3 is TGCGCCAGCAGCTTGGGGCTACAGGCGGGAGGAACACTCGAGCAGTACTTC.

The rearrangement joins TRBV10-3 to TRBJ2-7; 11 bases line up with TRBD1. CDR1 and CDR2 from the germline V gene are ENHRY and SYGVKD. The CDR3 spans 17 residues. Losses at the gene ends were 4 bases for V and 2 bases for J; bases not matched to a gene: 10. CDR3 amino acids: CAISGRTTGQGAYEQYF. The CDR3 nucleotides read TGTGCCATCAGTGGACGAACGACGGGACAGGGGGCCTACGAGCAGTACTTC.

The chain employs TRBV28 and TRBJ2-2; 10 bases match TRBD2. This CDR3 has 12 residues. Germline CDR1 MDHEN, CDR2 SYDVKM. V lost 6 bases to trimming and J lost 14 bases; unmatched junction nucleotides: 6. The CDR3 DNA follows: TGTGCCAGCAGGATTAGCGGGAGGCCCCTGTTTTTT. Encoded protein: CASRISGRPLFF.

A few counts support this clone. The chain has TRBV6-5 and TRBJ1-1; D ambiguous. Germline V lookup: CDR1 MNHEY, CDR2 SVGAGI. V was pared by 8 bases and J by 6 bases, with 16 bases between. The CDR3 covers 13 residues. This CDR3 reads CASHPPKAAEAFF. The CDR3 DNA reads TGTGCCAGCCACCCCCCCAAAGCGGCTGAAGCTTTCTTT.

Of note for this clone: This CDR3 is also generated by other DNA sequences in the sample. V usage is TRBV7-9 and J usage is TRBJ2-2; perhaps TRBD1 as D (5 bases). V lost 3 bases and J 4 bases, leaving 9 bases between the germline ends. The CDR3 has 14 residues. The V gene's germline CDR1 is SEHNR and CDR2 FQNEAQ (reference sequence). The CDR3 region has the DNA TGTGCCAGCAGCTTCAGACAGAGCACCGGGGAGCTGTTTTTT. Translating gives CASSFRQSTGELFF.

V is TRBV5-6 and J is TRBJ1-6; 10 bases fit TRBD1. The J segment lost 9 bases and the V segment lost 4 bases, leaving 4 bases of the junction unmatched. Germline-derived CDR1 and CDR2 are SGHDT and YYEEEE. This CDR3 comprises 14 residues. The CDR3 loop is CASSRDRGLSPLHF. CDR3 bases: TGTGCCAGCAGCCGTGACAGGGGGCTTTCACCCCTCCACTTT.

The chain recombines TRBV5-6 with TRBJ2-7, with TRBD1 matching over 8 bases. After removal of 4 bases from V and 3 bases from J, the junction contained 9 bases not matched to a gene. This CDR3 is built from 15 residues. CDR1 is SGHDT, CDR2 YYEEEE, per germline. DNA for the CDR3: TGTGCCAGCAGCCGGACAGGGAGTGCCCACTACGAGCAGTACTTC. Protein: CASSRTGSAHYEQYF.

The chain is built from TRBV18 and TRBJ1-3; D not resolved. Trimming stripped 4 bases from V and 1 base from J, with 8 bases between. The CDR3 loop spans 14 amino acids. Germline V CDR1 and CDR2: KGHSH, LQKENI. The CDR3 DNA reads TGTGCCAGCTCACTCCAGGTTTCTGGAAACACCATATATTTT. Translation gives CASSLQVSGNTIYF.

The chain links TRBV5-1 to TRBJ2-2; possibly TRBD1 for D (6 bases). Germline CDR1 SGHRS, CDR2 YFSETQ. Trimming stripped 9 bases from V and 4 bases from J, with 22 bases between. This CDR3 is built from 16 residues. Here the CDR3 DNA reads TGCGCCACCTCCAAGCGGCAGGGGAGTTCCACCGGGGAGCTGTTTTTT. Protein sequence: CATSKRQGSSTGELFF.

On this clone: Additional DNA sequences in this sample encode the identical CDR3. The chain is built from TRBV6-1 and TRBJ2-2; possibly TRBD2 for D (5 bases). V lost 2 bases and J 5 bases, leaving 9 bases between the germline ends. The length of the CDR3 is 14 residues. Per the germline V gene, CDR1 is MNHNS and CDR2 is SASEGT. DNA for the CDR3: TGTGCCAGCAGTGAAAGTCGAGGGACCGGGGAGCTGTTTTTT. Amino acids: CASSESRGTGELFF.

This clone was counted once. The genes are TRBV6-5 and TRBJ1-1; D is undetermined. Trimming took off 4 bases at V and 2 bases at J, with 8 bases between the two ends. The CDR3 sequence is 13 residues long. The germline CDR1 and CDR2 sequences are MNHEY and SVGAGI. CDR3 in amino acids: CASSLEENTEAFF. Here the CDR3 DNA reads TGTGCCAGCAGTTTAGAGGAAAACACTGAAGCTTTCTTT.

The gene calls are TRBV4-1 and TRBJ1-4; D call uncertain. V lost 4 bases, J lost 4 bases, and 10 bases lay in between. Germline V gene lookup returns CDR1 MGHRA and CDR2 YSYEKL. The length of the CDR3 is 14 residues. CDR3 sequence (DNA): TGCGCCAGCAGCCTACGACACGGTAATGAAAAACTGTTTTTT. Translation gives CASSLRHGNEKLFF.

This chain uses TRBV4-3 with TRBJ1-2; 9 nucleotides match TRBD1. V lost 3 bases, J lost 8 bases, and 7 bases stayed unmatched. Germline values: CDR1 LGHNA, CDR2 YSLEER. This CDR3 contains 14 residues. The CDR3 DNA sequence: TGCGCCAGCAGCCATGATACAGGGGGCGGCGGCTACACCTTC. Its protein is CASSHDTGGGGYTF.